At least ten counts were recorded for the clone carrying this T cell receptor beta chain. Its specificity is not known. The CDR3 loop spans 13 amino acids. Trimming left V 8 bases short and J 5 bases short, with 15 bases between. Germline CDR1 and CDR2: MDHEN and SYDVKM. The sample comes from a study of T cells in Graves' hyperthyroidism and ophthalmopathy. Regarding the study as a whole: The blood repertoire included most of the expanded thyroid clonotypes above 0.001.

RNA transcripts were the template for amplifying TCR beta CDR3 regions. The primer set for the first-round RT-PCR of the TCR CDR3 was HTBI. TCRdb independently ran MiXCR on the multiplex PCR reads; one entry per CDR3 protein. The profile shows 500,000 to 650,000 distinct CDR3 sequences, 12% to 15% of them singletons. The chain combines TRBV28 with TRBJ1-1; D may be TRBD1 (6 bases). This TCR derives from a woman aged 40-49 years with Graves' hyperthyroidism. The sequenced sample was blood. Here the CDR3 DNA reads TGTGCCAGCGTTAGGCAGGGGTGGACTGAAGCTTTCTTT. It codes for CASVRQGWTEAFF. Based on the CDR3 plus reference TRBV28 and TRBJ1-1, the full variable domain is DVKVTQSSRYLVKRTGEKVFLECVQDMDHENMFWYRQDPGLGLRLIYFSYDVKMKEKGDIPEGYSVSREKKERFSLILESASTNQTSMYLCASVRQGWTEAFFGQGTRLTVV.